The rows below give T cell receptor beta chains drawn from one sample of a study. TCRdb ran MiXCR on the 5' RACE reads and lists one entry per CDR3 protein. The profile shows tens of thousands of distinct CDR3 sequences, around 30% of them singletons. The sample was tumor-infiltrating memory CD4+ T cells sorted from the breast tumor. These receptor sequences come from a female donor with breast cancer. CDR3s include the opening cysteine and the closing phenylalanine or tryptophan. D genes are given only for firm matches. Size values are once, few and many counts, or a class for expanded clones, and some rows have none.

>14|TRBJ2-1|TRBV6-5|-|TRBD2
CGTRPAGDGDEQFF
TGTGGCACTCGGCCAGCGGGAGATGGCGATGAGCAGTTCTTC
>15|TRBJ2-7|TRBV9|many|TRBD2
CASSAGGLAGYEQYF
TGTGCCAGCAGCGCGGGGGGACTAGCGGGCTACGAGCAGTACTTC
>14|TRBJ2-3|TRBV11-2|many|-
CASSLGSSTDTQYF
TGTGCCAGCAGCTTAGGCTCAAGCACAGATACGCAGTATTTT
>12|TRBJ2-5|TRBV29-1|few|-
CSVDGGQETQYF
TGCAGCGTTGACGGTGGACAAGAGACCCAGTACTTC
>15|TRBJ2-3|TRBV20-1|few|-
CSASVASSSTDTQYF
TGCAGTGCTAGCGTAGCGTCTTCTAGCACAGATACGCAGTATTTT
>17|TRBJ1-5|TRBV4-1|-|TRBD1
CASSPFPDRGSNQPQHF
TGCGCCAGCAGCCCCTTCCCGGACAGGGGAAGTAATCAGCCCCAGCATTTT
>13|TRBJ2-3|TRBV7-2|few|-
CASSPQTGGTQYF
TGTGCCAGCAGCCCGCAGACTGGGGGTACGCAGTATTTT
>16|TRBJ2-4|TRBV3-1|few|-
CASSQTPVLAKNIQYF
TGTGCCAGCAGCCAAACACCGGTCCTAGCCAAAAACATTCAGTACTTC
>15|TRBJ2-5|TRBV10-3|many|TRBD2
CAISGGGGFQETQYF
TGTGCCATCAGTGGAGGCGGGGGTTTTCAAGAGACCCAGTACTTC
>13|TRBJ2-1|TRBV30|-|TRBD1
CAGRQGAYNEQFF
TGTGCCGGGAGACAGGGGGCCTACAATGAGCAGTTCTTC
>12|TRBJ2-1|TRBV4-2|medium-sized|-
CASSQDINVPFF
TGTGCCAGCAGCCAAGATATAAACGTTCCGTTCTTC
>12|TRBJ2-2|TRBV5-1|many|-
CASRSGTGELFF
TGCGCCAGCAGGTCGGGGACCGGGGAGCTGTTTTTT
>16|TRBJ2-4|TRBV5-6|few|TRBD1
CASSLPGQLAKNIQYF
TGTGCCAGCAGCCTTCCGGGACAGCTAGCCAAAAACATTCAGTACTTC
>15|TRBJ2-7|TRBV13|-|TRBD2
CASSHASGGSYEQYF
TGTGCCAGCAGCCACGCGAGCGGGGGATCCTACGAGCAGTACTTC
>12|TRBJ2-3|TRBV20-1|few|-
CSARESGISQYF
TGCAGTGCTAGAGAGTCGGGAATATCGCAGTATTTT
>17|TRBJ2-4|TRBV3-1|-|-
CASSQDPVGFGKNIQYF
TGTGCCAGCAGCCAAGATCCAGTGGGTTTCGGCAAAAACATTCAGTACTTC
>13|TRBJ2-1|TRBV18|-|TRBD1
CASSPGQDNEQFF
TGTGCCAGCTCACCAGGACAGGACAATGAGCAGTTCTTC
>14|TRBJ1-2|TRBV7-9|many|TRBD1
CASSLGGQQQYHTF
TGTGCCAGCAGCCTCGGGGGACAGCAACAGTACCACACCTTC
>15|TRBJ2-7|TRBV6-2/TRBV6-3|few|-
CASLLGGLSNYEQYF
TGTGCCAGCTTACTAGGAGGACTCTCGAACTACGAGCAGTACTTC
>14|TRBJ2-7|TRBV12-3/TRBV12-4|-|TRBD2
CASSLSGSAYEQYF
TGTGCCAGCAGTTTAAGCGGGAGCGCCTACGAGCAGTACTTC
>13|TRBJ2-5|TRBV11-2|-|-
CASSSGLSQTQYF
TGTGCCAGCAGCTCGGGACTCAGTCAGACCCAGTACTTC
>12|TRBJ2-1|TRBV24-1|once|-
CATSEIGDEQFF
TGTGCCACCAGTGAGATCGGCGATGAGCAGTTCTTC
>17|TRBJ2-4|TRBV6-6|few|TRBD2
CASSPSGDYLAKNIQYF
TGTGCCAGCAGTCCCTCTGGGGACTACCTAGCCAAAAACATTCAGTACTTC
>14|TRBJ2-7|TRBV27|few|-
CASRPGGKTYEQYF
TGTGCCAGCAGGCCAGGTGGGAAAACCTACGAGCAGTACTTC
>13|TRBJ2-7|TRBV11-1|once|-
CVSSLEQYYEQYF
TGTGTCAGCAGCTTAGAACAGTACTACGAGCAGTACTTC
>14|TRBJ2-7|TRBV6-1|few|-
CASTWRQGTYEQYF
TGTGCCAGCACCTGGCGTCAGGGGACCTACGAGCAGTACTTC
>13|TRBJ2-3|TRBV3-1|-|-
CASSQPGRDTQYF
TGTGCCAGCAGCCAACCGGGACGAGATACGCAGTATTTT